Listed here are 16 T cell receptor beta chains from one sample, sequenced in a study of blood T cell repertoires in COVID-19. The assay was immunoSEQ multiplex PCR, and TCRdb's table has in-frame clones only and misses some. In the table there are roughly 84,000 clones, approximately 78% of which are singletons. Sample: peripheral blood. These receptors were collected from a man in his 60s with COVID-19, enrolled during active disease.

V and J are TRBV9 and TRBJ2-1; TRBD2 matches 11 bases. This CDR3 is built from 19 residues. Looked up from germline, CDR1 is SGDLS and CDR2 is YYNGEE. Trimming removed 0 bases from V and 3 bases from J; junction bases left unmatched: 11. The CDR3 reads CASSVGTSGGHKIYNEQFF. The CDR3 nucleotides are TGTGCCAGCAGCGTAGGTACTAGCGGGGGCCATAAGATCTACAATGAGCAGTTCTTC.

The CDR3 bases are TGTGCCAGCAGCTTAGGGCGCGGGGGGTCAGATACGCAGTATTTT. It translates to CASSLGRGGSDTQYF. The V call is TRBV11-3, the J call TRBJ2-3; 8 nucleotides line up with TRBD2. Germline V gene lookup returns CDR1 SGHNT and CDR2 YENEEA. The CDR3 has 15 residues. J gave up 4 bases and V 1 base, and 4 bases lay outside the gene matches.

V is TRBV7-2 and J is TRBJ1-3, with a possible D match to TRBD1 (6 bases). V lost 5 bases and J 2 bases, leaving 16 bases between the germline ends. There are 16 residues in the CDR3. From germline, CDR1 is SGHTA and CDR2 FQGNSA. The DNA of the CDR3 is TGTGCCAGCAGCCGCCGGGACACCTTAGCTGGAAACACCATATATTTT. It translates to CASSRRDTLAGNTIYF. The full variable domain, rest sourced from reference TRBV7-2 and TRBJ1-3, is GAGVSQSPSNKVTEKGKDVELRCDPISGHTALYWYRQSLGQGLEFLIYFQGNSAPDKSGLPSDRFSAERTGGSVSTLTIQRTQQEDSAVYLCASSRRDTLAGNTIYFGEGSWLTVV.

The chain joins TRBV18 to TRBJ2-3; 7 positions match TRBD2. The length of the CDR3 is 15 residues. Per the germline V gene, CDR1 is KGHSH and CDR2 is LQKENI. Losses at the gene ends were 4 bases for V and 2 bases for J; bases not matched to a gene: 6. DNA for the CDR3: TGTGCCAGCTCACGGGCTAGCGGACTCACAGATACGCAGTATTTT. This sequence encodes CASSRASGLTDTQYF.

The chain is built from TRBV3-1 (or the pseudogene TRBV3-2) and TRBJ2-5; possibly TRBD2 for D (5 bases). The V end lost 4 bases, the J end lost 4 bases, and 13 bases lay between the germline ends. CDR1 LGHDT and CDR2 YNNKEL come from the germline V gene (reference sequence). The CDR3 loop spans 14 amino acids. The chain's CDR3 is CASSLQTRVETQYF. The CDR3 DNA reads as TGTGCCAGCAGCCTACAGACGAGGGTAGAGACCCAGTACTTC.

The sample holds a few counts of this clone. V is TRBV3-1 (or the pseudogene TRBV3-2) and J is TRBJ2-7, with 7 bases aligning to TRBD1. This CDR3 is 17 amino acids long. After removal of 2 bases from V and 6 bases from J, the junction contained 16 bases not matched to a gene. Germline V gives CDR1 LGHDT, CDR2 YNNKEL (reference sequence). This CDR3 reads CASSQPSVTGTNSEQYF. The CDR3 coding sequence is TGTGCCAGCAGCCAACCCTCGGTGACAGGGACAAACTCCGAGCAGTACTTC.

The chain carries TRBV2 and TRBJ2-3; 13 positions match TRBD2. CDR3 length equals 15 residues. The ends lost 10 bases at V and 6 bases at J; junction bases unmatched: 10. CDR1 is SNHLY and CDR2 is FYNNEI in the germline V gene. CDR3 region: CATHIGLAGVDTQYF. DNA for the CDR3: TGTGCCACGCATATAGGACTAGCGGGGGTCGATACGCAGTATTTT.

This clone has more than one count but fewer than ten. The V and J genes are TRBV27 and TRBJ2-3; 10 bases are a match to TRBD2. The germline CDR1 and CDR2 sequences are MNHEY and SMNVEV (reference sequence). The CDR3 runs to 16 residues. Trimming took 4 bases from V and 4 from J; bases not matched to a gene: 8. The CDR3 loop reads CASSSLLAGGSDTQYF. The CDR3 bases are TGTGCCAGCAGTTCTCTTTTAGCGGGAGGCTCAGATACGCAGTATTTT.

The chain has TRBV18 and TRBJ2-3; D perhaps matches TRBD2 (6 bases). Germline V gene lookup returns CDR1 KGHSH and CDR2 LQKENI. V was shortened by 3 bases and J by 0 bases, with 13 bases between the two germline ends. This CDR3 spans 16 amino acids. In DNA, the CDR3 is TGTGCCAGCTCACCTTGGCGGGACGGTAGCACAGATACGCAGTATTTT. Its translation: CASSPWRDGSTDTQYF.

V gene TRBV9 combines with J gene TRBJ1-2; D perhaps matches TRBD1 (6 bases). The ends were cut back, 7 bases at V and 3 bases at J, with 13 bases in the middle. The CDR3 spans 13 residues. From germline, CDR1 is SGDLS and CDR2 YYNGEE. CDR3 in DNA: TGTGCCAGCGGCACACAGGGTTACTATGGCTACACCTTC. It yields the protein CASGTQGYYGYTF.

The chain combines TRBV27 with TRBJ2-3, with TRBD2 as a possible D gene (7 bases). The CDR3 covers 16 residues. Between the trimmed V and J ends, which lost 5 bases and 4 bases, there was a span of 19 bases. CDR1 is MNHEY, CDR2 SMNVEV, per germline (reference sequence). The CDR3 protein is CASSNWGGPDSDTQYF. The CDR3 region has the DNA TGTGCCAGCAGTAACTGGGGGGGCCCGGACTCAGATACGCAGTATTTT.

The V call is TRBV6-6, the J call TRBJ1-1; TRBD1 might be the D (5 bases). The V and J ends lost 5 bases and 0 bases respectively, with 7 bases between them. The germline V gene has CDR1 MNHNY and CDR2 SVGAGI (reference sequence). This CDR3 has 13 residues. This chain's CDR3 is CASSRQMNTEAFF. Here the CDR3 DNA reads TGTGCCAGCAGTAGACAGATGAACACTGAAGCTTTCTTT.

This chain links TRBV2 with TRBJ2-1, with 10 bases identical to TRBD2. This CDR3 has 14 residues. CDR1 is SNHLY, CDR2 FYNNEI, per germline. Trimming removed 4 bases from V and 3 bases from J; junction bases left unmatched: 0. CDR3 nucleotides: TGTGCCAGCAGTGGGACTAGCGGCTACAATGAGCAGTTCTTC. Residues: CASSGTSGYNEQFF.

This chain links TRBV11-2 with TRBJ2-7; 10 bases are shared with TRBD1. This CDR3 is built from 15 residues. Germline CDR1 is SGHAT and CDR2 is FQNNGV. Trimming at V came to 7 bases and at J to 2 bases, leaving 8 bases not matched to a gene. CDR3 nucleotide sequence: TGTGCCAGCACCCGAGACAGGGGGCTTACCTACGAGCAGTACTTC. Translation: CASTRDRGLTYEQYF. Full variable domain (rest looked up from reference TRBV11-2 and TRBJ2-7): EAGVAQSPRYKIIEKRQSVAFWCNPISGHATLYWYQQILGQGPKLLIQFQNNGVVDDSQLPKDRFSAERLKGVDSTLKIQPAKLEDSAVYLCASTRDRGLTYEQYFGPGTRLTVT.

The CDR3 DNA is TGTGCCAGCAGCCCCCGCCCTAGCCTTTCCTACAATGAGCAGTTCTTC. Translation: CASSPRPSLSYNEQFF. The chain uses TRBV9 and TRBJ2-1; perhaps TRBD2 as D (5 bases). The germline V gene has CDR1 SGDLS and CDR2 YYNGEE. V lost 4 bases, J lost 1 base, and 15 bases lay in between. There are 16 residues in the CDR3.

Only one count was recorded for this clone. The chain links TRBV10-3 to TRBJ2-1; TRBD2 matches 9 bases. Per germline, CDR1 ENHRY and CDR2 SYGVKD. V lost 3 bases and J lost 4; bases outside the gene matches: 4. CDR3 length equals 15 residues. CDR3 amino acids: CAISEGLAGYNEQFF. In DNA, the CDR3 is TGTGCCATCAGTGAAGGGCTAGCGGGATACAATGAGCAGTTCTTC.